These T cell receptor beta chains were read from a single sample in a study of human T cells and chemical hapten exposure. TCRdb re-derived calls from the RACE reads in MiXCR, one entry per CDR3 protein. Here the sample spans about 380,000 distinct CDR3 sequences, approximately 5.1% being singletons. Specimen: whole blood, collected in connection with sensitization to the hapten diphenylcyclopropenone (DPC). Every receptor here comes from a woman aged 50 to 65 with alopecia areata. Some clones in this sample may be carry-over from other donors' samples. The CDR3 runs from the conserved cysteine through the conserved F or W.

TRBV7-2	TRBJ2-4	CASSQGAINIQYF
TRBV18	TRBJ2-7	CASSPPGGGRVNEQYF
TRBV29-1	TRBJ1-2	CSASWGQVDGYTF
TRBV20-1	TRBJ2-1	CSAATSSYNEQFF
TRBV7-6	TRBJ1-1	CASSIRGGNTEAFF
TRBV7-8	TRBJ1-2	CASSHGQGHYGYTF
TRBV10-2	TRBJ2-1	CASRGSERGVLDEQFF
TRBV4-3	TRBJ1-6	CASSQDRAWNSPLHF
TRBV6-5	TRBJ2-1	CASSPIGLIYNEQFF
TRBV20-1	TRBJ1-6	CSARTGEYNSPLHF
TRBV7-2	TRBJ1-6	CASSFRWSSYNSPLHF
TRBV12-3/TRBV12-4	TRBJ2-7	CASSLPRSGETYEQYF
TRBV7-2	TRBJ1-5	CASTLGGKQPQHF
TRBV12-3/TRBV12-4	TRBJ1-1	CASSLAGQGKDTEAFF
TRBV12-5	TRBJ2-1	CASGPPASGAYNEQFF
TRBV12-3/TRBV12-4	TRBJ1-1	CASNPQGASSAVTEAFF
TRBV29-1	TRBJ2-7	CSVSGGPFSYEQYF
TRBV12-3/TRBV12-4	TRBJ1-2	CASSYGNDGYTF
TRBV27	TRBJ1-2	CASSLSQSGPLTGYTF
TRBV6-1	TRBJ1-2	CATRDGVYTF
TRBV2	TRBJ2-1	CASWLISYNEQFF
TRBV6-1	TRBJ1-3	CASLGSSSGNTIYF
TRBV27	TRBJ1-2	CASSPDRAGDGYTF